This record looks at one T cell receptor (beta chain) sequence and its context. CDR3 length: 18 amino acids. Germline lookup yields CDR1 LNHDA and CDR2 SQIVND (reference sequence). V shed 1 base, J shed 7 bases, and the junction held 16 bases outside the gene matches. The data were obtained in a study of blood T cell repertoires in COVID-19. Overall study context: Sources were T cells, B-cell-depleted T cells, or PBMCs; the material itself was cDNA or gDNA.

The data were produced by immunoSEQ multiplex PCR, yet TCRdb's version contains in-frame clones alone and is incomplete. Of about 76,000 clones listed, nearly 80% are singletons. Sequencing was done on a sample of peripheral blood. The source of this sequence is a human donor in a cohort sampled during active COVID-19. The V and J genes are TRBV19 and TRBJ2-7; TRBD2 matches 10 bases. CDR3 nucleotides: TGTGCCAGTAGTATAGGGTGGGGAGCGGGAGGGCCCTCGGGAGAGCAGTACGTC. Its protein product is CASSIGWGAGGPSGEQYV.